One T cell receptor (beta chain) is described in this entry. What it binds is unknown. The data were taken from a study of CD8+ T cells in alopecia areata. The sample's treatment: oral pan-JAK inhibitor, 5-10 mg twice daily. cDNA prepared by RNA extraction and subsequent reverse transcription served as the template for sequencing. This table comes from immunoSEQ multiplex PCR, and its TCRdb copy is limited to in-frame clones, with some not included. The sample holds some 100,000 clones, around 60% seen once. Germline V gene lookup returns CDR1 GTSNPN and CDR2 SVGIG (reference sequence). The CDR3 runs to 12 residues. V was trimmed by 2 bases and J by 6 bases, leaving 8 bases between them. Overall study results and limits: Sequencing of scalp tissue also captures the resident alphabeta T cells of normal skin. Tofacitinib significantly lowered scalp clonality and expanded CD8+ clones among the top 100.

Sequencing used CD8+ T cells sorted from blood, obtained at approximately week 56, from a patient treated with tofacitinib. V and J are TRBV30 and TRBJ1-5; D not resolved. The receptor was derived from a human donor with alopecia areata. The DNA of the CDR3 is TGTGCCTGGAGTATGGCTCTTCAGCCCCAGCATTTT. It codes for CAWSMALQPQHF.